The clone carrying this T cell receptor beta chain was observed a few times. The antigen is not known. 5'RACE primed at constant segments yielded TCR alpha and TCR beta cDNA libraries bearing sample barcodes and UMIs. TCRdb re-analysed the 5' RACE reads in MiXCR, keeping a single row per CDR3 protein. In the table there are 120,000 to 150,000 distinct CDR3 sequences, about 6% of which are singletons. These data belong to a study of T-cell memory formation after mild COVID-19. Findings of the study overall: Contracting clones from day 15 to 85 had balanced CD4/CD8; later expanders favoured CD4+. Cross-reactive memory appears to have joined, as suggested by some responding clones showing up in pre-infection memory.

The specimen sequenced was PBMCs or a T cell subset sorted from them (not recorded which). The clonotype originates from an adult woman who had mild COVID-19 (a few samples of this study predate the infection). Cell type and time point are not known.

The CDR3 bases are TGTGCCATCAGCCCCGAAGGGAATGCGGGAAACACCATATATTTT. Translation gives CAISPEGNAGNTIYF. The gene calls are TRBV10-3 and TRBJ1-3; no definite D call. Trimming took off 6 bases at V and 4 bases at J, with 16 bases between the two ends. CDR1 ENHRY and CDR2 SYGVKD come from the germline V gene. This CDR3 has 15 amino acids.